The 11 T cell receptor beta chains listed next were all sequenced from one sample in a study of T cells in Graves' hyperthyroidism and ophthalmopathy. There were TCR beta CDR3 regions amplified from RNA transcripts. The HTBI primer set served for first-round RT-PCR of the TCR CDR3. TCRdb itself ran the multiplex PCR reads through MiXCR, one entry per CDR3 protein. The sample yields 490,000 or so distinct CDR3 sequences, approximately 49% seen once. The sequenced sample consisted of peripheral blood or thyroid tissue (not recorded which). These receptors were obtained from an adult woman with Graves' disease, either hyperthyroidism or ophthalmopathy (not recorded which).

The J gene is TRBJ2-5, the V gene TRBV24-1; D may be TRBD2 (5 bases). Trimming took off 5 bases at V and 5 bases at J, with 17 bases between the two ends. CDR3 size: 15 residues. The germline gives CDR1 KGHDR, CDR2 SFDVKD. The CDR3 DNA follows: TGTGCCACCAGTGTCCAAGGGCCCGGGGTGGAGACCCAGTACTTC. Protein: CATSVQGPGVETQYF.

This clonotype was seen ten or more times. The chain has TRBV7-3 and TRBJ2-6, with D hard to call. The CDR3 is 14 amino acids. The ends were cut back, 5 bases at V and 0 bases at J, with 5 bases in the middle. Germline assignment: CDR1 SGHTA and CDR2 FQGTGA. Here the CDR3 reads CASSILSGANVLTF. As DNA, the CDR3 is TGTGCCAGCAGCATACTCTCTGGGGCCAACGTCCTGACTTTC.

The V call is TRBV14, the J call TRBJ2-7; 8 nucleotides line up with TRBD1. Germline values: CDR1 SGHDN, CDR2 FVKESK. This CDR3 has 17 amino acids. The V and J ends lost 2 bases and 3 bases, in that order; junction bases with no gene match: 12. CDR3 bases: TGTGCCAGCAGCCAACTCAGCCACCGGGACAGGAACTACGAGCAGTACTTC. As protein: CASSQLSHRDRNYEQYF.

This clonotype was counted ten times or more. CDR3 protein: CASSRTGRYNSPLHF. The CDR3 DNA follows: TGTGCCAGCAGCCGAACGGGACGGTATAATTCACCCCTCCACTTT. This rearrangement joins TRBV6-5 to TRBJ1-6; perhaps TRBD1 as D (5 bases). Germline CDR1 is MNHEY and CDR2 is SVGAGI. This CDR3 region has 15 residues. Trimming removed 6 bases from V and 4 bases from J, with 13 bases in between.

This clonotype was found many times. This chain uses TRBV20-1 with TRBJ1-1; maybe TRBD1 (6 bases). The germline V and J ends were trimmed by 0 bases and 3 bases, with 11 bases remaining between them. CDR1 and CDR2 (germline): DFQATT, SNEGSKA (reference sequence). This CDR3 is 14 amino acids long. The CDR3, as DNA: TGCAGTGCTAGAGACTTACAGGGTGACACTGAAGCTTTCTTT. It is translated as CSARDLQGDTEAFF.

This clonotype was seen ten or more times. CDR3 amino acids: CSGSFLETQYF. The DNA of the CDR3 is TGCAGTGGTAGCTTCCTAGAGACCCAGTACTTC. V is TRBV20-1 and J is TRBJ2-5; D unclear. V lost 7 bases and J 4 bases, leaving 10 bases between the germline ends. The CDR3 spans 11 residues. Germline CDR1 reads DFQATT; CDR2 reads SNEGSKA (reference sequence).

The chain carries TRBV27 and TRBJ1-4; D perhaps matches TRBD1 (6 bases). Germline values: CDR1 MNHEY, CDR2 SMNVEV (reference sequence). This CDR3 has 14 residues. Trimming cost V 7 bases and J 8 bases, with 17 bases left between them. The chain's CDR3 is CASTSGAFREKLFF. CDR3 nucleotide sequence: TGTGCCAGCACCTCAGGGGCTTTTAGGGAAAAACTGTTTTTT.

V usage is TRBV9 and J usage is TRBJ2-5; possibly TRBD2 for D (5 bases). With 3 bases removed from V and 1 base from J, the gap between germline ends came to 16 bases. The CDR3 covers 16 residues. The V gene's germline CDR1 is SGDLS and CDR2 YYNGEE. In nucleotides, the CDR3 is TGTGCCAGCAGCGATCATGGGAGCCCTAGCCAAGAGACCCAGTACTTC. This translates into CASSDHGSPSQETQYF.

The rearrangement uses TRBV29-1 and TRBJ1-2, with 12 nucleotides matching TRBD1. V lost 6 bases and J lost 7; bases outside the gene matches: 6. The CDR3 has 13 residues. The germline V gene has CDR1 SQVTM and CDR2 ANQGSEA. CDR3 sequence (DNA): TGCAGCGTGATGGGACAGGGGGCGAGTGGCTACACCTTC. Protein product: CSVMGQGASGYTF. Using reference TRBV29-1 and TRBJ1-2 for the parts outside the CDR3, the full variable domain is SAVISQKPSRDICQRGTSLTIQCQVDSQVTMMFWYRQQPGQSLTLIATANQGSEATYESGFVIDKFPISRPNLTFSTLTVSNMSPEDSSIYLCSVMGQGASGYTFGSGTRLTVV.

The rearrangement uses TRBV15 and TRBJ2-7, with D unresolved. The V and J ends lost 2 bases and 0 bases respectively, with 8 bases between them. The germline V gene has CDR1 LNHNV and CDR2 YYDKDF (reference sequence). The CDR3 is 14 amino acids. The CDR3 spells CATSRQLSSYEQYF. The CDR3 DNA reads TGTGCCACCAGCAGACAGTTGAGCTCCTACGAGCAGTACTTC. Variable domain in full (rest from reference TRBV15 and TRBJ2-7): DAMVIQNPRYQVTQFGKPVTLSCSQTLNHNVMYWYQQKSSQAPKLLFHYYDKDFNNEADTPDNFQSRRPNTSFCFLDIRSPGLGDTAMYLCATSRQLSSYEQYFGPGTRLTVT.

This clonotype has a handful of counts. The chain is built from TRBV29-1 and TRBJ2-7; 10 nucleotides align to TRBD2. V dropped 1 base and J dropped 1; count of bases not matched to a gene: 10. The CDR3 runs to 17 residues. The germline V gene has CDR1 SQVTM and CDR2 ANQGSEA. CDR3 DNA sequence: TGCAGCGTTGAAGGGACTAGCGGCGGAGGAGGGTCCTACGAGCAGTACTTC. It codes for CSVEGTSGGGGSYEQYF.